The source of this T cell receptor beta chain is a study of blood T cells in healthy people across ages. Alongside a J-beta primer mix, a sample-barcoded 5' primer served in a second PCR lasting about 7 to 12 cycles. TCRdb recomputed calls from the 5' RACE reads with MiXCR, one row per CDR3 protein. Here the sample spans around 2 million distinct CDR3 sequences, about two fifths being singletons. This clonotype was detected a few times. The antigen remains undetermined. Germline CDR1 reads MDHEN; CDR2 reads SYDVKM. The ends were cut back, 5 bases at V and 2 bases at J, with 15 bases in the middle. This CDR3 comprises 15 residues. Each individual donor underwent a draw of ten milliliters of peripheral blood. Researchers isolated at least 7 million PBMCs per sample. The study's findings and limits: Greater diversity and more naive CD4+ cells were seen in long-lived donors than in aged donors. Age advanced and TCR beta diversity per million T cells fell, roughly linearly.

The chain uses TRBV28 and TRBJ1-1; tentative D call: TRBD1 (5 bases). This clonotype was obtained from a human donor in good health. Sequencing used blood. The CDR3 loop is CASSPLGTSNTEAFF. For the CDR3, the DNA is TGTGCCAGCAGTCCCTTGGGGACCTCAAACACTGAAGCTTTCTTT. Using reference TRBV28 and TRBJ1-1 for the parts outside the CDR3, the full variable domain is DVKVTQSSRYLVKRTGEKVFLECVQDMDHENMFWYRQDPGLGLRLIYFSYDVKMKEKGDIPEGYSVSREKKERFSLILESASTNQTSMYLCASSPLGTSNTEAFFGQGTRLTVV.